This T cell receptor (beta chain) comes out of a study of response to subunit inactivated influenza vaccine. Study-wide results and caveats: Each seasonal flu vaccination may recruit only limited new T cells, authors suggested.

The table lists this clonotype with a few counts. The antigen is unknown. Germline CDR1 and CDR2: ENHRY and SYGVKD. CDR3 length: 16 amino acids. V lost 5 bases to trimming and J lost 0 bases, with 13 bases between them. One entry per CDR3 protein results from TCRdb running MiXCR on the RT-PCR reads. This table has more than 450,000 distinct CDR3 sequences, about 10% appearing once. The chain links TRBV10-3 to TRBJ2-2, with a possible D match to TRBD1 (6 bases). This receptor was taken from a man aged 50 to 59 who received an inactivated influenza vaccine. The input for sequencing was PBMCs from blood, taken on the day of vaccination. The CDR3 bases are TGTGCCATCAGTCGTCAGGGGCCTCCGAACACCGGGGAGCTGTTTTTT. The encoded protein is CAISRQGPPNTGELFF.